The 8 T cell receptor beta chains presented below share a single source sample, sequenced in a study of post-analysis software for immune sequencing data. General observations from the study: Controls showed lower frequencies than patients for a handful of TRBV segments, and TRBV5-6, TRBV5-1 and TRBV20-1 were among these.

These TCRs' antigens remain unknown. Prepared libraries of TCR beta cDNA carried unique molecular identifiers. TCRdb fed the PCR reads into MiXCR, producing one record per CDR3 protein. The top ten hold about 11% of the sample, which has hundreds of thousands of distinct CDR3 sequences, approximately 59% seen once. Sequenced input: blood. Receptors originate from a girl aged 2 to 9 with multiple sclerosis.

This clonotype was recorded a few times. The J gene is TRBJ2-1, the V gene TRBV10-2; D gene unclear. Trimming cost V 9 bases and J 7 bases, with 10 bases left between them. CDR1 is WSHSY and CDR2 is SAAADI in the germline V gene. The CDR3 has 11 amino acids. CDR3 DNA sequence: TGCGCCAGTACCAAGAGGAATGAGCAGTTCTTC. Translating gives CASTKRNEQFF.

This clonotype was seen only a few times. The chain employs TRBV7-3 and TRBJ2-1, with D tentatively TRBD2 (5 bases). The ends were cut back, 1 base at V and 1 base at J, with 11 bases in the middle. The CDR3 sequence is 16 residues long. Germline CDR1 and CDR2: SGHTA and FQGTGA. The CDR3 loop reads CASSLKSPGSYNEQFF. The CDR3 DNA reads as TGTGCCAGCAGCTTAAAGAGTCCGGGATCCTACAATGAGCAGTTCTTC. Using reference TRBV7-3 and TRBJ2-1 for the parts outside the CDR3, the full variable domain is GAGVSQTPSNKVTEKGKYVELRCDPISGHTALYWYRQSLGQGPEFLIYFQGTGAADDSGLPNDRFFAVRPEGSVSTLKIQRTERGDSAVYLCASSLKSPGSYNEQFFGPGTRLTVL.

This clonotype was seen only once. J is TRBJ2-7 and V is TRBV5-1; D call uncertain. The end of the DNA is better explained by TRBJ2-5, so the J call may be wrong. CDR1 SGHRS and CDR2 YFSETQ come from the germline V gene. CDR3 length equals 14 residues. The CDR3 coding sequence is TGCGCCAGCAGCCCGAGGACGGATTCAGAGACCCAGTACTTC. This translates into CASSPRTDSETQYF.

This chain links TRBV7-2 with TRBJ2-3; TRBD1 agrees at 9 bases. Germline V CDR1 and CDR2: SGHTA, FQGNSA. After removal of 5 bases from V and 6 bases from J, the junction contained 6 bases not matched to a gene. The CDR3 has 14 amino acids. In nucleotides, the CDR3 is TGTGCCAGCAGCCCCGGGACAGGGTGGGATACGCAGTATTTT. Translation gives CASSPGTGWDTQYF.

This clonotype was found a few times. The genes are TRBV6-6 and TRBJ1-2; D is ambiguous. Trimming cost V 8 bases and J 2 bases, with 6 bases left between them. The CDR3 has 11 amino acids. Looked up from germline, CDR1 is MNHNY and CDR2 is SVGAGI (reference sequence). Written as DNA, the CDR3 is TGTGCCAGCGGAGGGAACTATGGCTACACCTTC. It yields the protein CASGGNYGYTF.

The gene calls are TRBV5-1 and TRBJ2-1, with 9 bases identical to TRBD1. CDR3 length: 15 amino acids. Germline loops: CDR1 SGHRS, CDR2 YFSETQ. The V gene end was trimmed by 1 base and the J gene end by 8 bases; junction bases not matched to a gene: 7. CDR3 protein: CASSLWGQGNDEQFF. The CDR3 region has the DNA TGCGCCAGCAGCTTGTGGGGACAGGGTAACGATGAGCAGTTCTTC.

CDR3: CASSQEAVRYNEQFF. In DNA form, the CDR3 reads TGCGCCAGCAGCCAAGAAGCTGTCCGGTACAATGAGCAGTTCTTC. The chain carries TRBV4-1 and TRBJ2-1; D is undetermined. Germline V lookup: CDR1 MGHRA, CDR2 YSYEKL. The ends were cut back, 0 bases at V and 4 bases at J, with 10 bases in the middle. The length of the CDR3 is 15 residues.

The genes are TRBV10-2 and TRBJ1-1; possibly TRBD1 for D (6 bases). Trimming removed 6 bases from V and 7 bases from J, with 9 bases in between. Germline-derived CDR1 and CDR2 are WSHSY and SAAADI. CDR3 length: 11 amino acids. The CDR3 DNA follows: TGCGCCAGCAGGACAGGCCTTGAAGCTTTCTTT. Residues: CASRTGLEAFF.